Presented here are 28 T cell receptor beta chains from one specimen sequenced in a study of ipilimumab plus nivolumab after autologous stem cell transplantation (dated by TCRdb to about 2021). To prepare the library, the immunoSEQ multiplex PCR assay was applied. TCRdb provides this immuneACCESS table in a form limited to in-frame rearrangements. Some clones are lacking; in checked studies, under half of them reflect an unresolved V gene, and why the rest are absent is not known. This sample lists around 20,000 clones; 70% to 85% were detected once. 23% of the sample belongs to the ten largest clones. The source material was PBMCs, sampled in a trial of ipilimumab plus nivolumab as post-transplant consolidation. Receptor source: a male donor with diffuse large B-cell lymphoma.

V and J are TRBV2 and TRBJ2-3, with D maybe TRBD1 (6 bases). Trimming removed 6 bases at V and 0 bases at J, with 10 bases between. This CDR3 is 14 amino acids long. CDR1 is SNHLY, CDR2 FYNNEI, per germline. In DNA form, the CDR3 reads TGTGCCAGCAGATTGGACAGAAGCACAGATACGCAGTATTTT. Protein: CASRLDRSTDTQYF.

This clone was recorded a few times. The chain employs TRBV9 and TRBJ1-1, with D possibly TRBD1 on 6 matching bases. Germline V lookup: CDR1 SGDLS, CDR2 YYNGEE. Between the trimmed V and J ends, which lost 5 bases and 1 base, there was a span of 9 bases. CDR3 length equals 13 residues. In DNA, the CDR3 is TGTGCCAGCAGGGACAGCGAGAACACTGAAGCTTTCTTT. This translates into CASRDSENTEAFF.

This clone turned up a few times. This chain links TRBV5-1 with TRBJ1-1; D remains unclear. CDR3 length equals 14 residues. Trimming removed 2 bases from V and 6 bases from J, with 14 bases in between. The germline V gene has CDR1 SGHRS and CDR2 YFSETQ. The DNA of the CDR3 is TGCGCCAGCAGCTTAGCGGGGTCTTTCCCTGAAGCTTTCTTT. This codes for CASSLAGSFPEAFF. Full variable domain (remainder filled in from reference TRBV5-1 and TRBJ1-1): KAGVTQTPRYLIKTRGQQVTLSCSPISGHRSVSWYQQTPGQGLQFLFEYFSETQRNKGNFPGRFSGRQFSNSRSEMNVSTLELGDSALYLCASSLAGSFPEAFFGQGTRLTVV.

This clone was seen more than once but under ten times. The J gene is TRBJ2-1, the V gene TRBV9; D is perhaps TRBD2 (5 bases). The CDR3 covers 16 residues. CDR1 is SGDLS, CDR2 YYNGEE, per germline. Trimming cost V 5 bases and J 0 bases, with 15 bases left between them. CDR3 region: CASSRTLESSYNEQFF. DNA of the CDR3: TGTGCCAGCAGTCGGACTCTTGAGAGCTCCTACAATGAGCAGTTCTTC.

V is TRBV2 and J is TRBJ2-3; possible D gene TRBD2, 6 bases. This CDR3 has 14 residues. CDR1 and CDR2 (germline): SNHLY, FYNNEI. The ends were cut back, 8 bases at V and 1 base at J, with 13 bases in the middle. The CDR3 DNA is TGTGCCAGCCGGGACTCTCGTGGCACAGATACGCAGTATTTT. Amino acid sequence: CASRDSRGTDTQYF.

The J gene is TRBJ2-1, the V gene TRBV5-1; 12 nucleotides line up with TRBD2. J lost 12 bases, V lost 4 bases, and 11 bases had no gene match. Per germline, CDR1 SGHRS and CDR2 YFSETQ. This CDR3 contains 15 residues. In DNA form, the CDR3 reads TGCGCCAGCAGCCCGACTAGCGGGGGTCTAATCGGGCAGTTCTTC. Amino acids: CASSPTSGGLIGQFF. Full variable domain (outside the CDR3, taken from reference TRBV5-1 and TRBJ2-1): KAGVTQTPRYLIKTRGQQVTLSCSPISGHRSVSWYQQTPGQGLQFLFEYFSETQRNKGNFPGRFSGRQFSNSRSEMNVSTLELGDSALYLCASSPTSGGLIGQFFGPGTRLTVL.

With respect to this clone: An end of the junction does not agree with germline; a read error may underlie this. The chain has TRBV5-1 and TRBJ2-3, with 9 bases matching TRBD2. This CDR3 comprises 14 residues. The V gene's germline CDR1 is SGHRS and CDR2 YFSETQ. For the CDR3, the DNA is TGCGCCAGCAGGCTCGGGACTAGCAGAGATACGCAGTATTTT. It yields the protein CASRLGTSRDTQYF.

This clone has more than one count but fewer than ten. V usage is TRBV5-1 and J usage is TRBJ1-6, with D possibly being TRBD1 (5 bases). The CDR3 covers 15 residues. Germline V gives CDR1 SGHRS, CDR2 YFSETQ. V shed 4 bases and J shed 10 bases, with 18 bases lying between them. CDR3 loop: CASSTSGGLGSPLHF. The CDR3 nucleotides read TGCGCCAGCAGCACCTCCGGGGGGTTGGGATCACCCCTCCACTTT.

About this clone itself: A junction boundary mismatches the germline segment, possibly from a read error. The chain joins TRBV7-7 to TRBJ2-3, with D tentatively TRBD1 or TRBD2 (6 bases each). From germline, CDR1 is SSHAT and CDR2 FNYEAQ (reference sequence). This CDR3 contains 16 residues. The CDR3 here is CASSEGLNRGTDTQYF. The CDR3 nucleotides are TGTGCTAGCAGCGAGGGACTCAACAGGGGCACAGATACGCAGTATTTT.

The V and J genes are TRBV5-1 and TRBJ2-7; possible D gene TRBD1, 6 bases. V was trimmed by 9 bases and J by 2 bases, leaving 21 bases between them. CDR3 length: 15 amino acids. Germline V gene sequence: CDR1 SGHRS, CDR2 YFSETQ. CDR3 nucleotide sequence: TGCGCCACAGGGATCGGCAGGGGAAGGGCCTACGAGCAGTACTTC. Translated, it gives CATGIGRGRAYEQYF. Using reference TRBV5-1 and TRBJ2-7 for the parts outside the CDR3, the full variable domain is KAGVTQTPRYLIKTRGQQVTLSCSPISGHRSVSWYQQTPGQGLQFLFEYFSETQRNKGNFPGRFSGRQFSNSRSEMNVSTLELGDSALYLCATGIGRGRAYEQYFGPGTRLTVT.

V usage is TRBV18 and J usage is TRBJ2-3; D is undetermined. The V gene's germline CDR1 is KGHSH and CDR2 LQKENI. The CDR3 sequence is 13 residues long. Trimming left V 1 base short and J 0 bases short, with 2 bases between. CDR3 region: CASSPLSTDTQYF. The CDR3, as DNA: TGTGCCAGCTCACCACTTAGCACAGATACGCAGTATTTT.

The J gene is TRBJ2-1, the V gene TRBV11-1; 9 bases are a match to TRBD2. This CDR3 contains 15 residues. V lost 2 bases and J lost 8; bases outside the gene matches: 7. Germline-derived CDR1 and CDR2 are SGHAT and FQDESV (reference sequence). CDR3 DNA sequence: TGTGCCAGCAGCTTAAGAGGGCGGGGGGGCGATGAGCAGTTCTTC. Protein sequence: CASSLRGRGGDEQFF.

The count of this clone is one. This chain joins TRBV11-3 and TRBJ2-3; 8 bases align to TRBD1. The CDR3 has 14 residues. Germline values: CDR1 SGHNT, CDR2 YENEEA. V lost 5 bases, J lost 5 bases, and 6 bases stayed unmatched. CDR3 nucleotide sequence: TGTGCCAGCAGCCTCGACAGGGGAGGAGATACGCAGTATTTT. Translation gives CASSLDRGGDTQYF. The whole variable domain, remainder taken from reference TRBV11-3 and TRBJ2-3, is EAGVVQSPRYKIIEKKQPVAFWCNPISGHNTLYWYLQNLGQGPELLIRYENEEAVDDSQLPKDRFSAERLKGVDSTLKIQPAELGDSAVYLCASSLDRGGDTQYFGPGTRLTVL.

The chain has TRBV29-1 and TRBJ2-3; tentatively, D is TRBD1 (6 bases). This CDR3 has 14 amino acids. The germline V gene has CDR1 SQVTM and CDR2 ANQGSEA. The V gene lost 6 bases and the J gene lost 4 bases, with 17 bases spanning the gap. Written as DNA, the CDR3 is TGCAGCGTCCCAGGGGCTACTAGAGCAGATACGCAGTATTTT. It translates to CSVPGATRADTQYF.

With regard to this clone: This sample includes further DNA sequences coding for the same CDR3. The rearrangement links TRBV25-1 to TRBJ1-2, with D tentatively TRBD1 (6 bases). Germline CDR1 is MGHDK and CDR2 is SYGVNS. The CDR3 runs 14 residues. V gave up 5 bases and J gave up 4 bases, with 14 bases separating them. The CDR3 loop is CASSHRDGVYGYTF. CDR3 DNA: TGTGCCAGCAGTCACAGGGACGGGGTCTATGGCTACACCTTC.

The sample holds one count of this clone. The chain couples TRBV30 to TRBJ2-7, with D tentatively TRBD1 or TRBD2 (5 bases each). The length of the CDR3 is 14 residues. The V and J ends lost 6 bases and 2 bases respectively, with 17 bases between them. The germline V gene has CDR1 GTSNPN and CDR2 SVGIG (reference sequence). The CDR3: CACKGPGIPYEQYF. The CDR3 region has the DNA TGTGCCTGTAAGGGGCCGGGAATCCCCTACGAGCAGTACTTC.

The V gene is TRBV5-6, the J gene TRBJ2-5, with D unresolved. The length of the CDR3 is 13 residues. Between the trimmed V and J ends, which lost 0 bases and 9 bases, there was a span of 12 bases. The V gene's germline CDR1 is SGHDT and CDR2 YYEEEE. CDR3 DNA sequence: TGTGCCAGCAGCTTGGCTAATCGGGCGGCCCAGTACTTC. It is translated as CASSLANRAAQYF. Based on the CDR3 plus reference TRBV5-6 and TRBJ2-5, the full variable domain is DAGVTQSPTHLIKTRGQQVTLRCSPKSGHDTVSWYQQALGQGPQFIFQYYEEEERQRGNFPDRFSGHQFPNYSSELNVNALLLGDSALYLCASSLANRAAQYFGPGTRLLVL.

This clone was observed a single time. The genes are TRBV11-3 and TRBJ2-7; D gene uncertain. Trimming removed 3 bases from V and 7 bases from J, with 16 bases in between. Germline V CDR1 and CDR2: SGHNT, YENEEA. This CDR3 has 14 residues. The CDR3 is CASSFGRLSTEQYF. In DNA form, the CDR3 reads TGTGCCAGCAGCTTCGGCAGGTTGTCTACAGAGCAGTACTTC.

This clone was seen just once. The chain employs TRBV27 and TRBJ1-4; TRBD1 might be the D (6 bases). Germline CDR1 is MNHEY and CDR2 is SMNVEV (reference sequence). Trimming left V 5 bases short and J 8 bases short, with 18 bases between. This CDR3 has 15 residues. The CDR3 DNA is TGTGCCAGCAGTCCCGGGACACGGAAAATCGAAAAACTGTTTTTT. Amino acids: CASSPGTRKIEKLFF.

This sequence joins TRBV4-2 and TRBJ2-7, with D maybe TRBD2 (5 bases). The germline gives CDR1 LGHNA, CDR2 YNFKEQ. The germline V and J ends were trimmed by 0 bases and 3 bases, with 12 bases remaining between them. This CDR3 contains 15 residues. In nucleotides, the CDR3 is TGTGCCAGCAGCCAAGAGGCAACTAGAGGCTACGAGCAGTACTTC. Amino acids: CASSQEATRGYEQYF.

This chain uses TRBV7-4 with TRBJ1-2, with a possible D match to TRBD1 (5 bases). Per germline, CDR1 SGHVT and CDR2 SQSDAQ. This CDR3 is 13 amino acids long. V was trimmed by 5 bases and J by 4 bases, leaving 11 bases between them. CDR3 amino acids: CASSLTGAYGYTF. The CDR3 coding sequence is TGTGCCAGCAGCCTCACAGGTGCCTATGGCTACACCTTC.

This clone was detected only a few times. V and J are TRBV19 and TRBJ1-5; no clear D gene. The V and J ends lost 3 bases and 0 bases respectively, with 12 bases between them. This CDR3 comprises 16 residues. Germline V gene sequence: CDR1 LNHDA, CDR2 SQIVND (reference sequence). CDR3 amino acids: CASSMWVGYSNQPQHF. The CDR3 coding sequence is TGTGCCAGTAGTATGTGGGTGGGGTATAGCAATCAGCCCCAGCATTTT. Based on the CDR3 plus reference TRBV19 and TRBJ1-5, the full variable domain is DGGITQSPKYLFRKEGQNVTLSCEQNLNHDAMYWYRQDPGQGLRLIYYSQIVNDFQKGDIAEGYSVSREKKESFPLTVTSAQKNPTAFYLCASSMWVGYSNQPQHFGDGTRLSIL.

This chain uses TRBV7-5 with TRBJ1-4. TRBV7-5 is termed a pseudogene. The length of the CDR3 is 16 residues. DNA for the CDR3: TGTGTCAGAAGCTTAGGGGGGAGAAAAGGTAATGAAAAACTGTTTTTT. It translates to CVRSLGGRKGNEKLFF.

Here the CDR3 DNA reads TGTGCCAGCACGGGTCCCTTCGACTACGAGCAGTACTTC. Amino acid sequence: CASTGPFDYEQYF. The chain uses TRBV2 and TRBJ2-7; D is unresolved. Trimming took 7 bases from V and 3 from J, leaving 13 bases between them. The CDR3 is made up of 13 amino acids. Per germline, CDR1 SNHLY and CDR2 FYNNEI.

V and J are TRBV10-3 and TRBJ2-3; 7 bases agree with TRBD2. This CDR3 contains 14 residues. V dropped 6 bases and J dropped 3; count of bases not matched to a gene: 6. CDR1 ENHRY and CDR2 SYGVKD come from the germline V gene. CDR3 DNA sequence: TGTGCCATCAGGGAGCGGGAAGGGACAGATACGCAGTATTTT. Translation: CAIREREGTDTQYF.

The V and J genes are TRBV14 and TRBJ2-5, with TRBD1 identical over 8 bases. V was pared by 0 bases and J by 7 bases, with 4 bases of the junction left unmatched. The length of the CDR3 is 14 residues. Germline V gives CDR1 SGHDN, CDR2 FVKESK. The CDR3 is CASSQETGEVTQYF. In DNA, the CDR3 is TGTGCCAGCAGCCAAGAGACAGGGGAAGTGACCCAGTACTTC.

This clone has a handful of counts. This rearrangement joins TRBV28 to TRBJ2-6; D remains unclear. Germline V gene data show CDR1 as MDHEN and CDR2 as SYDVKM. V shed 6 bases and J shed 1 base, with 7 bases lying between them. This CDR3 spans 14 amino acids. The CDR3, as DNA: TGTGCCAGCAGACCCTTATCTGGGGCCAACGTCCTGACTTTC. Protein product: CASRPLSGANVLTF.

The CDR3 coding sequence is TGTGCCAGCAGCTTGGAATTCTACGAGCAGTACTTC. Translated: CASSLEFYEQYF. The chain has TRBV4-2 and TRBJ2-7; D not resolved. Deletions cut 5 bases from V and 3 bases from J, with 8 bases between. The CDR3 runs to 12 residues. Germline V gene data show CDR1 as LGHNA and CDR2 as YNFKEQ.